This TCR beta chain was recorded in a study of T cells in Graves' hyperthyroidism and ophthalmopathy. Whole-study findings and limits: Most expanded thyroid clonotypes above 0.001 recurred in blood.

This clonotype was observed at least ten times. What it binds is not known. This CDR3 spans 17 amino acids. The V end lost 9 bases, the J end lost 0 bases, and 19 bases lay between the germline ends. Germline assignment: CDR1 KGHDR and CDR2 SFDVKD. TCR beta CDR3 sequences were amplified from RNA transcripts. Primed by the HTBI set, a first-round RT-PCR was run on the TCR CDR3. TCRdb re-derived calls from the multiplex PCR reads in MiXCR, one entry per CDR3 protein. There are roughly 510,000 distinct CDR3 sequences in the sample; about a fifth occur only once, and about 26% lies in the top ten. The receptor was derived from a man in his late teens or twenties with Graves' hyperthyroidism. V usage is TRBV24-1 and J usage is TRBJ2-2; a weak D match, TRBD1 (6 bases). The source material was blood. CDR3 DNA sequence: TGTGCCACCTCCTCCCAAGGACAGACTTCGAACACCGGGGAGCTGTTTTTT. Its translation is CATSSQGQTSNTGELFF.